A selection of T cell receptor beta chains follows, all from one sample in a study of shared clonotypes between healthy human individuals. The repertoire was sequenced with immunoSEQ multiplex PCR; TCRdb's copy has only in-frame clones and lacks some. The data contain 2 million to 2.5 million clones, under 97% of them singletons. Input material: naive CD4+ T cells sorted from blood. Every receptor here comes from a man between 18 and 35 years old in good health. Both conserved end residues are part of each CDR3. The D gene is left open where the match is weak. Expanded clones get a size class; other rows say once, few or many, or leave the size out.

>TRBV7-8|14|-|TRBJ1-2|-
CASSIGRDTQDYTF
TGTGCCAGCAGCATAGGTCGGGACACCCAAGACTACACCTTC
>TRBV7-6|13|-|TRBJ1-2|-
CASSTGLNYGYTF
TGTGCCAGCAGCACAGGGCTCAACTATGGCTACACCTTC
>TRBV13|16|TRBD1|TRBJ1-4|-
CASSPDTGGGVEKLFF
TGTGCCAGCAGCCCAGACACGGGAGGGGGCGTTGAAAAACTGTTTTTT
>TRBV30|12|-|TRBJ2-5|-
CAWSEVGGPLYF
TGTGCCTGGAGTGAGGTGGGGGGACCACTGTACTTC
>TRBV7-9|14|TRBD1|TRBJ1-1|-
CASFPGTGNTEAFF
TGTGCCAGCTTTCCCGGGACAGGGAACACTGAAGCTTTCTTT
>TRBV5-4|15|TRBD1|TRBJ2-7|-
CASSPGQGITYEQYF
TGTGCCAGCAGCCCTGGACAGGGGATTACCTACGAGCAGTACTTC
>TRBV9|12|-|TRBJ1-2|-
CASSTAGSGYTF
TGTGCCAGCAGCACTGCGGGATCTGGCTACACCTTC
>TRBV6-1|15|-|TRBJ2-7|-
CASIPTQGSIYEQYF
TGTGCCAGCATTCCGACACAGGGCTCGATCTACGAGCAGTACTTC
>TRBV5-1|17|-|TRBJ1-1|-
CASSLLPSEGPGTEAFF
TGCGCCAGCAGCTTGCTCCCTTCCGAGGGGCCGGGCACTGAAGCTTTCTTT
>TRBV10-3|15|-|TRBJ1-2|-
CATSQRGVSNYGYTF
TGTGCCACCTCCCAACGGGGTGTATCTAACTATGGCTACACCTTC
>TRBV15|14|-|TRBJ2-5|-
CATSRDRGGETQYF
TGTGCCACCAGCAGAGATAGGGGGGGAGAGACCCAGTACTTC
>TRBV29-1|13|TRBD1|TRBJ2-1|-
CSVETDRGRRQFF
TGCAGCGTTGAAACCGACAGGGGGCGGCGGCAGTTCTTC
>TRBV10-1|13|-|TRBJ1-6|-
CASSELFNSPLHF
TGCGCCAGCAGTGAGCTGTTTAATTCACCCCTCCACTTT
>TRBV14|15|-|TRBJ2-5|-
CASSAIRGDQETQYF
TGTGCCAGCAGCGCAATAAGGGGGGATCAAGAGACCCAGTACTTC
>TRBV5-1|15|-|TRBJ1-5|-
CASSLGTYSNQPQHF
TGCGCCAGCAGCTTGGGTACTTATAGCAATCAGCCCCAGCATTTT
>TRBV7-6|15|-|TRBJ2-5|once
CASSLAQGIGETQYF
TGTGCCAGCAGCTTAGCACAGGGTATAGGCGAGACCCAGTACTTC
>TRBV2|14|TRBD1|TRBJ2-2|-
CASRQAGTAGELFF
TGTGCCAGCAGGCAAGCCGGGACAGCCGGGGAGCTGTTTTTT
>TRBV11-2|13|-|TRBJ1-5|-
CASSLVGDQPQHF
TGTGCCAGCAGCTTAGTCGGCGATCAGCCCCAGCATTTT
>TRBV6-5|12|TRBD2|TRBJ2-3|-
CASRGLANTQYF
TGTGCCAGCAGGGGACTAGCCAATACGCAGTATTTT
>TRBV5-1|15|-|TRBJ1-2|-
CASSLERGSNYGYTF
TGCGCCAGCAGCTTGGAGAGGGGTTCTAACTATGGCTACACCTTC
>TRBV13|18|TRBD1|TRBJ2-6|-
CASSQLRDRGSGANVLTF
TGTGCCAGCAGCCAGCTCCGGGACAGGGGCTCTGGGGCCAACGTCCTGACTTTC
>TRBV28|14|TRBD1|TRBJ1-2|-
CASSFSDRDIGYTF
TGTGCCAGCAGTTTTTCCGACAGGGATATTGGCTACACCTTC
>TRBV10-1|14|-|TRBJ1-3|-
CASSPTSSGNTIYF
TGCGCCAGCAGCCCGACGAGCTCTGGAAACACCATATATTTT
>TRBV28|14|-|TRBJ1-4|-
CASSLTATNEKLFF
TGTGCCAGCAGTTTGACGGCAACTAATGAAAAACTGTTTTTT
>TRBV29-1|14|-|TRBJ2-2|-
CSVDVGGWSGELFF
TGCAGCGTTGATGTGGGGGGCTGGTCCGGGGAGCTGTTTTTT
>TRBV5-1|15|-|TRBJ2-1|-
CASTIPEGNYNEQFF
TGCGCCAGCACCATCCCTGAGGGGAATTACAATGAGCAGTTCTTC
>TRBV6-5|16|-|TRBJ2-6|-
CASSYSGQSGANVLTF
TGTGCCAGCAGTTACTCGGGGCAGTCTGGGGCCAACGTCCTGACTTTC
>TRBV11-2|15|-|TRBJ2-6|-
CASSLQPSGANVLTF
TGTGCCAGCAGCTTACAGCCGTCTGGGGCCAACGTCCTGACTTTC
>TRBV10-3|15|-|TRBJ1-1|-
CAISLTMLMNTEAFF
TGTGCCATCAGCCTTACCATGTTAATGAACACTGAAGCTTTCTTT
>TRBV5-6|15|TRBD1|TRBJ1-2|-
CASSIQGVETYGYTF
TGTGCCAGCAGCATCCAGGGGGTGGAGACCTATGGCTACACCTTC
>TRBV5-1|15|TRBD2|TRBJ2-7|-
CASSLGTSGSYEQYF
TGCGCCAGCAGCTTGGGGACTAGCGGTTCCTACGAGCAGTACTTC
>TRBV5-1|13|-|TRBJ1-1|-
CASTGAGNTEAFF
TGCGCCAGCACGGGGGCAGGAAACACTGAAGCTTTCTTT
>TRBV2|13|TRBD1|TRBJ1-2|-
CASRAGGLYGYTF
TGTGCCAGCAGAGCAGGGGGCCTGTATGGCTACACCTTC
>TRBV6-1|15|-|TRBJ2-5|many
CASSEFQAAKETQYF
TGTGCCAGCAGTGAATTTCAGGCCGCTAAAGAGACCCAGTACTTC
>TRBV10-3|14|TRBD1|TRBJ2-3|-
CAITTGGLTDTQYF
TGTGCCATCACGACAGGGGGATTGACGGATACGCAGTATTTT
>TRBV4-2|15|TRBD1|TRBJ1-6|-
CASSQNRDSGSPLHF
TGTGCCAGCAGCCAAAACCGGGACAGCGGTTCACCCCTCCACTTT
>TRBV5-1|14|TRBD2|TRBJ2-7|-
CASSSGLASYEQYF
TGCGCCAGCAGCTCCGGACTAGCCTCCTACGAGCAGTACTTC